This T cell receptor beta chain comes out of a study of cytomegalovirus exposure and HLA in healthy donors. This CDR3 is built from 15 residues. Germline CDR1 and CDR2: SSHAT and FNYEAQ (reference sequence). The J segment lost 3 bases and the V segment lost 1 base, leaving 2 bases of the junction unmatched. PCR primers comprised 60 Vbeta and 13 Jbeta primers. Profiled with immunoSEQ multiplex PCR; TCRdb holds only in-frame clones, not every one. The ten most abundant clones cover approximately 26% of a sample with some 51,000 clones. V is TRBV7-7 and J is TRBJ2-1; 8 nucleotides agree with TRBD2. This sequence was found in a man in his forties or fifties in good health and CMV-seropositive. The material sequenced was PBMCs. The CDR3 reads CASSLVLAVYNEQFF. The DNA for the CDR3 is TGTGCCAGCAGCTTAGTACTAGCGGTCTACAATGAGCAGTTCTTC.